This T cell receptor beta chain was documented in a study of CD8 T cells in ankylosing spondylitis. A remark on this clonotype: The antigen is unknown.

Overall study findings and caveats: Relatively scarce in peripheral blood, disease-linked clones were CD8+.

From the 5' RACE reads, TCRdb called clonotypes with MiXCR, one entry per CDR3 protein. The sample has 250,000 to 350,000 distinct CDR3 sequences, roughly 20% seen once; the top ten hold roughly 8%. V gave up 4 bases and J gave up 2 bases, with 16 bases separating them. Germline assignment: CDR1 KGHSH and CDR2 LQKENI. This CDR3 comprises 16 residues. J is TRBJ2-3 and V is TRBV18; perhaps D is TRBD1 or TRBD2 (5 bases each). The receptor comes from a male donor with ankylosing spondylitis or in good health (not recorded which). Sequenced input: blood, either unsorted or a sorted T cell fraction (not recorded which). The DNA for the CDR3 is TGTGCCAGCTCACAGAACGGGGCGACCGACACAGATACGCAGTATTTT. This encodes CASSQNGATDTDTQYF. The variable domain in full, with the rest retrieved from reference TRBV18 and TRBJ2-3, is NAGVMQNPRHLVRRRGQEARLRCSPMKGHSHVYWYRQLPEEGLKFMVYLQKENIIDESGMPKERFSAEFPKEGPSILRIQQVVRGDSAAYFCASSQNGATDTDTQYFGPGTRLTVL.